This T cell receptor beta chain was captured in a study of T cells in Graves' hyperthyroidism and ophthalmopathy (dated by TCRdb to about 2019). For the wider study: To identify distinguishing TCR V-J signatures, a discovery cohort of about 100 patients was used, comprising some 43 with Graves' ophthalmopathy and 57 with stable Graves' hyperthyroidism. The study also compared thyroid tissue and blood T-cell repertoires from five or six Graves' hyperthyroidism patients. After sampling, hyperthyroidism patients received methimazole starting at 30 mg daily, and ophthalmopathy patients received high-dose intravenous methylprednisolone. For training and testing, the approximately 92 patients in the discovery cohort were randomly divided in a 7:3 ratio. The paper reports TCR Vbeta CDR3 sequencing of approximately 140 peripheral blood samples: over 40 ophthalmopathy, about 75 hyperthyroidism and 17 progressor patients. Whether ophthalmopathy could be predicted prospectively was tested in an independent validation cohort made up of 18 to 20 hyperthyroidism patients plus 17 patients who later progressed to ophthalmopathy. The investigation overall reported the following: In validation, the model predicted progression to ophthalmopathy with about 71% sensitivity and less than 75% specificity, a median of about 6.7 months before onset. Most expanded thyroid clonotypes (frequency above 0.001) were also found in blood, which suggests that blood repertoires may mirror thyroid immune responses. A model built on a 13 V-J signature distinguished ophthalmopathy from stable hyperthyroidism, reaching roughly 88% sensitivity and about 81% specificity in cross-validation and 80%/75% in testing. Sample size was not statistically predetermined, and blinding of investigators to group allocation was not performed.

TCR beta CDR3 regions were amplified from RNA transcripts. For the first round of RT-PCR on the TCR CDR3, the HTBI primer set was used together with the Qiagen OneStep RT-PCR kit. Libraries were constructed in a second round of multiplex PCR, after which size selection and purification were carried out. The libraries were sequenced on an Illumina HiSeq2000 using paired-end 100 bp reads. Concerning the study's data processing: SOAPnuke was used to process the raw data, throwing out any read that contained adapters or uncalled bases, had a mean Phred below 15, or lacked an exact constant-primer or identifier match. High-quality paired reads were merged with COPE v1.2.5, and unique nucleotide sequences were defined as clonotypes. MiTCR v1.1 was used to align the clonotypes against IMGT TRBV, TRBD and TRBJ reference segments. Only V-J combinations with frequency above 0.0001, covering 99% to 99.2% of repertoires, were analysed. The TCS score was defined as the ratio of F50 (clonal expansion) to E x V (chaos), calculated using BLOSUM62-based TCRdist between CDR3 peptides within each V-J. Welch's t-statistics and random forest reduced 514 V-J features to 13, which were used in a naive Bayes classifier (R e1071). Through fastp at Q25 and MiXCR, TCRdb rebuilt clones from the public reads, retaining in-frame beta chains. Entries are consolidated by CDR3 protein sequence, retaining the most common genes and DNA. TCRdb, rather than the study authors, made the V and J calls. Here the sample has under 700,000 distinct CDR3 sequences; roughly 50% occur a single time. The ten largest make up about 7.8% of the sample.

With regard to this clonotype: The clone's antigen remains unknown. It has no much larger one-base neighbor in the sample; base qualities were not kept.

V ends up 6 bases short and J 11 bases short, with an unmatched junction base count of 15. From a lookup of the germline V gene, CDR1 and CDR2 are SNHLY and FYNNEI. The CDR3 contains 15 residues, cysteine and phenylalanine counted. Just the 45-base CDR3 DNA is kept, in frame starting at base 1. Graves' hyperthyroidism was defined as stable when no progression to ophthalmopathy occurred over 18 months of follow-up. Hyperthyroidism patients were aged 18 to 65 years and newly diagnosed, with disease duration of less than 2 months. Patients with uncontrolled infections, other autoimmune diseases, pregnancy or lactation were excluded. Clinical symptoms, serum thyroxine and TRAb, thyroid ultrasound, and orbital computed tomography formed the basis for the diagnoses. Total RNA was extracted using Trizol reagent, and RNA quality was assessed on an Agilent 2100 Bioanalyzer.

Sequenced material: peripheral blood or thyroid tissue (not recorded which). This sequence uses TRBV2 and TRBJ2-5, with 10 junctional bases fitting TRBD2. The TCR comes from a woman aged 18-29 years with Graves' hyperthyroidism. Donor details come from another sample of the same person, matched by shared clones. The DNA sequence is TGTGCCAGCAGGGCGACTAGCGGGTCCTACAATGAGCAGTACTTC. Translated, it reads CASRATSGSYNEQYF.